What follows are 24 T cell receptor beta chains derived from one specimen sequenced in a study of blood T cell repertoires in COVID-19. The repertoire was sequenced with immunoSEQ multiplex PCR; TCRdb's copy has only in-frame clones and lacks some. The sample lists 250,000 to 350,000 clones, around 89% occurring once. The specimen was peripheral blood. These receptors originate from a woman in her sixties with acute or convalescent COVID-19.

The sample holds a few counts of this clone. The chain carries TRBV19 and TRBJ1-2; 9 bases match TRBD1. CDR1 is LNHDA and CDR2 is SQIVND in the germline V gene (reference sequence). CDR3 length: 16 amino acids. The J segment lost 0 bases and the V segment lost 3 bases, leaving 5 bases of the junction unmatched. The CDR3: CASSIPTGGSNYGYTF. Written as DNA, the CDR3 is TGTGCCAGTAGTATCCCAACAGGGGGCTCTAACTATGGCTACACCTTC.

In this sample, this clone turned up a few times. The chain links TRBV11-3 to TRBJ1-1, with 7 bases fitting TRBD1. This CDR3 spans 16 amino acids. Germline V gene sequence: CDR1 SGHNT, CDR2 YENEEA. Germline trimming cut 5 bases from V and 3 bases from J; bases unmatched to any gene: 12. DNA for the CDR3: TGTGCCAGCAGCGAAGATGGCGGCAGGGGGGACACTGAAGCTTTCTTT. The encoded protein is CASSEDGGRGDTEAFF.

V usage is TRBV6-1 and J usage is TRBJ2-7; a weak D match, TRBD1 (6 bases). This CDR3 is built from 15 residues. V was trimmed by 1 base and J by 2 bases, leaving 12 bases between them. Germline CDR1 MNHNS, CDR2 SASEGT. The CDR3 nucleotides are TGTGCCAGCAGTGAAGGGGGGCCGGTCACCTACGAGCAGTACTTC. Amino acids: CASSEGGPVTYEQYF.

CDR3: CATRPGQGNTEAFF. CDR3 nucleotide sequence: TGTGCCACCAGGCCGGGACAGGGTAACACTGAAGCTTTCTTT. The chain carries TRBV24-1 and TRBJ1-1; 9 positions match TRBD1. There are 14 residues in the CDR3. V lost 7 bases to trimming and J lost 2 bases; unmatched junction nucleotides: 4. The V gene's germline CDR1 is KGHDR and CDR2 SFDVKD.

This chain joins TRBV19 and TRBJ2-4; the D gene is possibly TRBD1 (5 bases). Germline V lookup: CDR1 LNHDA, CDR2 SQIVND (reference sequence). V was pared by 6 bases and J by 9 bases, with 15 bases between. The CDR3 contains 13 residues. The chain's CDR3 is CASRATELTIQYF. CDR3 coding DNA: TGTGCCAGTAGGGCGACAGAATTAACCATTCAGTACTTC.

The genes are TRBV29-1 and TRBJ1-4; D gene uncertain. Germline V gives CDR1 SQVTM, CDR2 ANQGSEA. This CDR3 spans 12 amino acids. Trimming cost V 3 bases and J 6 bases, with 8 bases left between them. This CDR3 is CSVELAHEKLFF. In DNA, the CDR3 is TGCAGCGTTGAGTTGGCCCATGAAAAACTGTTTTTT.

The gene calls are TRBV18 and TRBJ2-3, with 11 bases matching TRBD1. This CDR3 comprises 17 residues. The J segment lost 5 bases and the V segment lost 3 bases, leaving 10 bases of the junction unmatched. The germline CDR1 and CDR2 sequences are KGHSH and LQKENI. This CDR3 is CASSPLGQGAFGDTQYF. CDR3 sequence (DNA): TGTGCCAGCTCACCGCTTGGACAGGGGGCTTTTGGAGATACGCAGTATTTT.

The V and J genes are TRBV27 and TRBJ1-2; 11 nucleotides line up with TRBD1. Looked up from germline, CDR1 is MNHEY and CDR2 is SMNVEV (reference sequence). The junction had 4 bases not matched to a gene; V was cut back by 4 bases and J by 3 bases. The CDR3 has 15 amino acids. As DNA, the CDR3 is TGTGCCAGCAGTTCCCGGGACAGGGGGGACTATGGCTACACCTTC. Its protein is CASSSRDRGDYGYTF.

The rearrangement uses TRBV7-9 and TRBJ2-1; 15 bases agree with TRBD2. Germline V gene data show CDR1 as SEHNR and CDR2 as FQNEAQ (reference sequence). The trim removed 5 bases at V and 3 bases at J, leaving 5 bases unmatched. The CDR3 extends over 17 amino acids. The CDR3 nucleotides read TGTGCCAGCAGCCAGGGACTAGCGGGAGGTTTCTACAATGAGCAGTTCTTC. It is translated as CASSQGLAGGFYNEQFF.

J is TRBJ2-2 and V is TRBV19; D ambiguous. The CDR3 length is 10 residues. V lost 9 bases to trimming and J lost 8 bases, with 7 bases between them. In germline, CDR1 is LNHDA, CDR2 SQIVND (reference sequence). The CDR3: CASFGGELFF. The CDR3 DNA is TGTGCCAGCTTCGGGGGGGAGCTGTTTTTT. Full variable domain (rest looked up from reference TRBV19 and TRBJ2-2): DGGITQSPKYLFRKEGQNVTLSCEQNLNHDAMYWYRQDPGQGLRLIYYSQIVNDFQKGDIAEGYSVSREKKESFPLTVTSAQKNPTAFYLCASFGGELFFGEGSRLTVL.

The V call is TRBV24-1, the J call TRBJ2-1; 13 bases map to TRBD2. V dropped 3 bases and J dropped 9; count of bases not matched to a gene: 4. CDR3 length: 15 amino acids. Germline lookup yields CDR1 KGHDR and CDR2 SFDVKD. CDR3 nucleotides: TGTGCCACCAGTGATCCGGGACTAGCGGGATCTGAGCAGTTCTTC. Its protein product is CATSDPGLAGSEQFF.

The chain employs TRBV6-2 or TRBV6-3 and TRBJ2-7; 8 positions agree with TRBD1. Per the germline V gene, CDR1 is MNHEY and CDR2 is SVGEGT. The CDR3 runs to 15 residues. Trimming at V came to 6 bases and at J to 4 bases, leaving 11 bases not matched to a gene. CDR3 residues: CASSVPDRARYEQYF. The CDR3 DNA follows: TGTGCCAGCAGCGTCCCGGACAGGGCGCGTTACGAGCAGTACTTC.

The chain's CDR3 is CASSLLLAEGQTQYF. The CDR3 DNA follows: TGTGCCAGCAGCTTATTACTAGCGGAGGGGCAGACCCAGTACTTC. V gene TRBV7-2 combines with J gene TRBJ2-5; 8 bases fit TRBD2. The CDR3 consists of 15 residues. Losses at the gene ends were 2 bases for V and 6 bases for J; bases not matched to a gene: 8. CDR1 is SGHTA, CDR2 FQGNSA, per germline.

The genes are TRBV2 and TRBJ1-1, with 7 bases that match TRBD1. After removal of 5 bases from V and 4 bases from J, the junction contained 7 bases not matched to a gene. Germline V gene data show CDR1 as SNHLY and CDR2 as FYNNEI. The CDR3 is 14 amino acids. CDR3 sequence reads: CASSKNRGGTEAFF. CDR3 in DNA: TGTGCCAGCAGTAAGAACAGGGGTGGCACTGAAGCTTTCTTT.

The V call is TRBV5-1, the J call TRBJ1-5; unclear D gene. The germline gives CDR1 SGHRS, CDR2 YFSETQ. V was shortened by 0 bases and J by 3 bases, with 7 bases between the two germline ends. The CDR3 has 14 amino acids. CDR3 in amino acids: CASSLGQDNQPQHF. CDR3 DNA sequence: TGCGCCAGCAGCTTGGGGCAGGACAATCAGCCCCAGCATTTT.

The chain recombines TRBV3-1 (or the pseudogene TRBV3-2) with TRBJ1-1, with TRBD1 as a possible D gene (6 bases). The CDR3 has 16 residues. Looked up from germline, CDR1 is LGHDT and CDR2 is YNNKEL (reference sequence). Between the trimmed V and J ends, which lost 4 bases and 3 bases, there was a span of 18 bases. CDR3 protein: CASSLRTGRVDTEAFF. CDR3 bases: TGTGCCAGCAGCCTTAGAACAGGGCGCGTGGACACTGAAGCTTTCTTT.

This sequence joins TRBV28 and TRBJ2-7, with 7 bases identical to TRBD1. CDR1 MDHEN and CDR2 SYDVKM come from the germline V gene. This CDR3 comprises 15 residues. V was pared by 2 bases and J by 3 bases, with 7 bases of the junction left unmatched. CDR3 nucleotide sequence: TGTGCCAGCAGTTTACGGGATTGGGACAGCTACGAGCAGTACTTC. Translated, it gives CASSLRDWDSYEQYF.

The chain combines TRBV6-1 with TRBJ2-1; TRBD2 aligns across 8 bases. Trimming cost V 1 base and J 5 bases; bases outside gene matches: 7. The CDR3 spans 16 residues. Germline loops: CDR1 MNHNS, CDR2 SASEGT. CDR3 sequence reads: CASSEEVAGPNNEQFF. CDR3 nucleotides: TGTGCCAGCAGTGAAGAGGTAGCGGGACCCAACAATGAGCAGTTCTTC.

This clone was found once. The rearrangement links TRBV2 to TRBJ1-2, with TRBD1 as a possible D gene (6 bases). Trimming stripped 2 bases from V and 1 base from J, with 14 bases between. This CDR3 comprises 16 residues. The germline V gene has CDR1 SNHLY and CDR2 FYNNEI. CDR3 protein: CASSERQGLLNYGYTF. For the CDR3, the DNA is TGTGCCAGCAGTGAAAGGCAGGGGCTCCTTAACTATGGCTACACCTTC.

CDR3 in amino acids: CASSLGGQSSNQPQHF. DNA for the CDR3: TGTGCCAGCAGTTTAGGGGGACAGTCAAGCAATCAGCCCCAGCATTTT. This rearrangement joins TRBV28 to TRBJ1-5, with 7 bases that match TRBD1. Germline V gene data show CDR1 as MDHEN and CDR2 as SYDVKM. V was clipped by 2 bases and J by 1 base; unmatched bases: 5. The CDR3 contains 16 residues.

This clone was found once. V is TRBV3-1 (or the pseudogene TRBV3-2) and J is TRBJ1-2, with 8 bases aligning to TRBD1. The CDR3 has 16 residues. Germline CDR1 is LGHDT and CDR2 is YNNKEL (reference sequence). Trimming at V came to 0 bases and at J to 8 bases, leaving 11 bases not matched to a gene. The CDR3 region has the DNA TGTGCCAGCAGCCAAGAGGCCCAGGCAGGGGGCGGAGGCTACACCTTC. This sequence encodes CASSQEAQAGGGGYTF.

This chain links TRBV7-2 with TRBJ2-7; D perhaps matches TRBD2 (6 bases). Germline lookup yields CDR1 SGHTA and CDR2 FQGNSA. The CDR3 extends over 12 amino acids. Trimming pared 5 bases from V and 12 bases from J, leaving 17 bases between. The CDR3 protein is CASSLLASRPYF. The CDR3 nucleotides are TGTGCCAGCAGCCTCCTAGCGTCTCGACCGTACTTC.

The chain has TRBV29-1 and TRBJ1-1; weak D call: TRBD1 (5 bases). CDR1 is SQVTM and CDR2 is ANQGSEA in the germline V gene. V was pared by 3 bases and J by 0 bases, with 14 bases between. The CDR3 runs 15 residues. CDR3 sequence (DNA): TGCAGCGTTGATTTCAGGGTCTTTGTGAACACTGAAGCTTTCTTT. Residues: CSVDFRVFVNTEAFF.

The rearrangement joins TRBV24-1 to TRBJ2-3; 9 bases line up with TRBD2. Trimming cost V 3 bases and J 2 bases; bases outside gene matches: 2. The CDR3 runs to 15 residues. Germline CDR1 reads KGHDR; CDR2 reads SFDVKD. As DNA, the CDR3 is TGTGCCACCAGTGATATAGCGGGGGACACAGATACGCAGTATTTT. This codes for CATSDIAGDTDTQYF.